This T cell receptor beta chain is drawn from a study of CXCR3-negative and CXCR3-positive naive CD8 T cells. Study-level results: Both naive subsets showed comparably high diversity, and memory CD8+ cells showed much lower diversity.

In regard to this clonotype: Its antigen is as yet unknown.

In preparing the TRB cDNA libraries, 5' RACE with UMI labels was used. From its re-call of the 5' RACE reads, TCRdb lists each CDR3 protein once, without DNA. The listing records 35,000 to 50,000 distinct CDR3 sequences. There are 17 residues in the CDR3. Per germline, CDR1 MNHEY and CDR2 SVGEGT. Subsets of CD8+ T cells were each sorted in triplicate at some 300,000 cells apiece. This chain uses TRBV6-2 or TRBV6-3 with TRBJ2-5; TCRdb lists TRBD1, though no DNA is available to test this call. The material sequenced was memory CD8+ T cells from blood. This sequence was found in a human donor in good health. Some clones in this sample may be carry-over from other donors' samples. CDR3 region: CASSPQSGTGGLETQYF.